This T cell receptor (beta chain) came from a study of breast tumors, draining lymph nodes, adjacent tissues. Per germline, CDR1 SGHNT and CDR2 YENEEA. The CDR3 length is 14 residues. V lost 1 base, J lost 7 bases, and 13 bases lay in between. With regard to this clonotype: What it binds is unknown.

TCRdb reanalysed the multiplex PCR reads using MiXCR and keeps one entry per CDR3 protein. The sample contains 150,000 or so distinct CDR3 sequences, about 33% of which appear only once. Points from the study as a whole: Luminal-like breast cancer showed significantly greater tumor-nontumor repertoire similarity than basal-like breast cancer did.

The lymph nodes were axillary draining lymph nodes from breast cancer patients. The receptor was derived from a female donor with breast cancer. Some clones in this sample may be carry-over from other donors' samples. The V call is TRBV11-3, the J call TRBJ1-2; TRBD1 might be the D (5 bases). Sequences were obtained from axillary lymph node tissue. In DNA, the CDR3 is TGTGCCAGCAGCTTAGGGGAGGGGCTTAGTGGCTACACCTTC. It codes for CASSLGEGLSGYTF.